The 9 T cell receptor beta chains reported below all come from one sample, sequenced in a study of T cells in Graves' hyperthyroidism and ophthalmopathy. RNA transcripts provided the source from which TCR beta CDR3 regions were amplified. First-round RT-PCR targeting the TCR CDR3 was performed with the HTBI primer set. TCRdb processed the multiplex PCR reads anew with MiXCR; each CDR3 protein has one entry. The repertoire includes more than 35,000 distinct CDR3 sequences, about 52% of them detected once, and under 35% sits in the top ten. The sample comprised peripheral blood or thyroid tissue (not recorded which). The origin of the receptors is a woman aged 50 to 60 with Graves' hyperthyroidism.

As for this clonotype: The junction does not match germline at one end; this may be a read error. This chain joins TRBV11-2 and TRBJ1-1; no firm D call. Germline V gene data show CDR1 as SGHAT and CDR2 as FQNNGV. The CDR3 length is 12 residues. The CDR3 here is CVSSLVGGDAFF. CDR3 nucleotides: TGTGTCAGCAGCTTAGTGGGCGGCGACGCTTTCTTT.

This clonotype was picked up many times. This chain connects TRBV20-1 to TRBJ2-3; D gene uncertain. V lost 0 bases to trimming and J lost 4 bases, with 5 bases between them. Germline values: CDR1 DFQATT, CDR2 SNEGSKA (reference sequence). The CDR3 covers 12 residues. The CDR3 is CSARDASDTQYF. The CDR3 DNA follows: TGCAGTGCTAGAGATGCTTCAGATACGCAGTATTTT.

This clonotype was observed many times. The rearrangement uses TRBV5-1 and TRBJ1-3; 12 bases match TRBD1. Germline trimming cut 4 bases from V and 3 bases from J; bases unmatched to any gene: 5. This CDR3 has 16 amino acids. Germline V gene lookup returns CDR1 SGHRS and CDR2 YFSETQ. The CDR3 loop is CASSRGQGADGNTIYF. The CDR3 nucleotides read TGCGCCAGCAGCAGGGGACAGGGGGCCGATGGAAACACCATATATTTT.

This clonotype was detected many times. V is TRBV28 and J is TRBJ1-5; D gene uncertain. Germline V gene data show CDR1 as MDHEN and CDR2 as SYDVKM. V lost 5 bases, J lost 7 bases, and 15 bases lay in between. The CDR3 length is 14 residues. CDR3 DNA: TGTGCCAGCAGTCGGAGGGTGGTCGGGCAGCCCCAGCATTTT. It specifies CASSRRVVGQPQHF.

Points on this clonotype: No conserved phenylalanine or tryptophan ends this CDR3, so it is likely a read error. V usage is TRBV7-2 and J usage is TRBJ2-2, with unresolved D. Germline CDR1 reads SGHTA; CDR2 reads FQGNSA. This CDR3 comprises 11 residues. Trimming pared 5 bases from V and 2 bases from J, leaving 0 bases between. The CDR3 sequence is CASSNTGELFS. The CDR3, as DNA: TGTGCCAGCAGCAACACCGGGGAGCTGTTTTCC.

This clonotype came up once. The chain combines TRBV18 with TRBJ1-1, with D unresolved. The V end lost 2 bases, the J end lost 1 base, and 11 bases lay between the germline ends. Looked up from germline, CDR1 is KGHSH and CDR2 is LQKENI. The CDR3 is 15 amino acids. CDR3 nucleotides: TGTGCCAGCTCACCAAGCCGGACGGCGAACACTGAAGCTTTCTTT. It is translated as CASSPSRTANTEAFF.

This chain links TRBV5-1 with TRBJ1-5; D is perhaps TRBD1 (6 bases). The ends were cut back, 0 bases at V and 6 bases at J, with 10 bases in the middle. This CDR3 has 14 amino acids. Germline V lookup: CDR1 SGHRS, CDR2 YFSETQ. The CDR3 sequence: CASSLEQGGQPQHF. DNA for the CDR3: TGCGCCAGCAGCTTGGAACAGGGTGGTCAGCCCCAGCATTTT.

J is TRBJ2-5 and V is TRBV12-3 or TRBV12-4; either TRBD1 or TRBD2 may fit D (6 bases each). The CDR3 contains 13 residues. Trimming cost V 3 bases and J 7 bases, with 12 bases left between them. The CDR3 loop reads CASSFWGRGTQYF. CDR3 DNA sequence: TGTGCCAGCAGTTTTTGGGGGCGGGGGACCCAGTACTTC.

This chain joins TRBV7-8 and TRBJ2-6, with 7 bases fitting TRBD1. Germline values: CDR1 SGHVS, CDR2 FQNEAQ. The CDR3 totals 14 residues. Trimming removed 5 bases from V and 3 bases from J; junction bases left unmatched: 1. As DNA, the CDR3 is TGTGCCAGCAGCAGGGGGCGTGGGGCCAACGTCCTGACTTTC. Its protein is CASSRGRGANVLTF.